These T cell receptor beta chains were read from a single sample in a study of cytomegalovirus exposure and HLA in healthy donors. Profiled with immunoSEQ multiplex PCR; TCRdb holds only in-frame clones, not every one. This sample's table has some 120,000 clones. Sequencing was done on a sample of PBMCs. These receptors all stem from a man in his late teens or twenties in good health and CMV-seronegative. Both conserved end residues are part of each CDR3. The D gene is left open where the match is weak.

CDR3aa | CDR3nt | v_gene | d_gene | j_gene
CASSHFRELTDTQYF | TGTGCCAGCAGCCACTTCCGGGAGCTCACAGATACGCAGTATTTT | TRBV6-5 | . | TRBJ2-3
CATSSRTGLRGYTF | TGTGCCACCAGCAGCAGGACAGGGCTTCGGGGCTACACCTTC | TRBV15 | TRBD1 | TRBJ1-2
CASAPMDGGVYGYTF | TGTGCCAGCGCCCCAATGGACGGGGGGGTCTATGGCTACACCTTC | TRBV6-4 | . | TRBJ1-2
CASSLRDRGSLRNQPQHF | TGTGCCAGCAGTTTAAGGGACAGGGGGTCTCTACGCAATCAGCCCCAGCATTTT | TRBV28 | TRBD1 | TRBJ1-5
CASSTGGSYNEQFF | TGCGCCAGCAGCACAGGGGGGTCCTACAATGAGCAGTTCTTC | TRBV5-1 | TRBD1 | TRBJ2-1
CASSRVSGNTIYF | TGTGCCAGCAGCCGGGTCTCTGGAAACACCATATATTTT | TRBV11-2 | . | TRBJ1-3
CASSLIDSYEQYF | TGCGCCAGCAGCTTGATTGACTCCTACGAGCAGTACTTC | TRBV5-1 | . | TRBJ2-7
CASSFRGREKLFF | TGTGCCAGCAGTTTCAGGGGAAGGGAAAAACTGTTTTTT | TRBV27 | . | TRBJ1-4
CAWSSKGIAFF | TGTGCCTGGAGCAGTAAGGGGATTGCTTTCTTT | TRBV30 | . | TRBJ1-1
CATSRGGQGGETQYF | TGTGCCACCAGCAGAGGGGGACAGGGGGGAGAGACCCAGTACTTC | TRBV15 | TRBD1 | TRBJ2-5
CASRDRGEAPQYF | TGTGCCAGCAGGGACAGGGGTGAGGCGCCCCAGTACTTC | TRBV6-6 | TRBD1 | TRBJ2-5
CASSTAGQGFGIQYF | TGTGCCAGTAGTACGGCGGGACAGGGGTTCGGCATTCAGTACTTC | TRBV19 | TRBD1 | TRBJ2-4
CASSIGGSVNEQYF | TGTGCCAGTAGTATCGGGGGGAGTGTCAACGAGCAGTACTTC | TRBV19 | TRBD2 | TRBJ2-7
CASSYARGVGQYF | TGTGCCAGCAGTTACGCCCGGGGGGTGGGCCAGTACTTC | TRBV6-5 | TRBD2 | TRBJ2-5
CASSPLQYTGGGEQYF | TGTGCCAGCAGTCCGCTTCAATATACAGGGGGCGGCGAGCAGTACTTC | TRBV27 | TRBD1 | TRBJ2-7
CASSLYSGGNTGELFF | TGTGCCAGCAGCTTGTATAGCGGGGGGAACACCGGGGAGCTGTTTTTT | TRBV11-3 | TRBD2 | TRBJ2-2
CASSDLGTGHYNEQFF | TGTGCCAGCAGTGACTTGGGGACAGGGCATTACAATGAGCAGTTCTTC | TRBV6-4 | TRBD1 | TRBJ2-1
CASSGWTGVGTEAFF | TGTGCCAGCAGTGGGTGGACAGGGGTGGGCACTGAAGCTTTCTTT | TRBV6-1 | TRBD1 | TRBJ1-1
CASSYSGTLEKLFF | TGTGCCAGCAGTTACTCAGGGACTCTAGAAAAACTGTTTTTT | TRBV6-5 | . | TRBJ1-4
CASSPRQHRGLNTGELFF | TGTGCCAGTAGTCCTCGCCAACACAGGGGGCTAAACACCGGGGAGCTGTTTTTT | TRBV19 | TRBD1 | TRBJ2-2
CASSEGQGASPLHF | TGTGCCAGCAGTGAAGGACAGGGGGCTTCACCCCTCCACTTT | TRBV6-1 | TRBD1 | TRBJ1-6
CASSFENRGSDEAFF | TGTGCCAGCAGCTTCGAGAACAGGGGATCGGATGAAGCTTTCTTT | TRBV5-8 | TRBD1 | TRBJ1-1
CASSPPGAGGGNEQFF | TGTGCCAGCAGCCCCCCGGGAGCGGGAGGGGGGAATGAGCAGTTCTTC | TRBV7-2 | TRBD2 | TRBJ2-1
CATSRRFAGGAVESSNQPQHF | TGTGCCACCAGCAGACGGTTCGCCGGGGGGGCGGTTGAGAGCAGCAATCAGCCCCAGCATTTT | TRBV15 | . | TRBJ1-5
CSVGDYEQYF | TGCAGTGTCGGGGACTACGAGCAGTACTTC | TRBV20-1 | . | TRBJ2-7
CASSPQGRDQPQHF | TGTGCCAGCAGCCCACAGGGGCGCGATCAGCCCCAGCATTTT | TRBV6-5 | TRBD1 | TRBJ1-5
CASSAGTRGMDTQYF | TGTGCCAGCAGTGCCGGGACTAGAGGGATGGATACGCAGTATTTT | TRBV2 | TRBD2 | TRBJ2-3
CASRLTGGRTEAFF | TGTGCCAGCAGATTGACAGGGGGCCGAACTGAAGCTTTCTTT | TRBV11-2 | TRBD1 | TRBJ1-1
CASSLGGRSTDTQYF | TGTGCCAGCAGCTTGGGAGGGAGGAGCACAGATACGCAGTATTTT | TRBV11-3 | TRBD2 | TRBJ2-3
CASSAITRSAPYEQYF | TGTGCCAGTAGTGCCATTACGAGGAGTGCCCCCTACGAGCAGTACTTC | TRBV19 | . | TRBJ2-7
CASTPNRGSTDEQYF | TGTGCCAGTACCCCCAACCGGGGGAGTACGGACGAGCAGTACTTC | TRBV19 | . | TRBJ2-7
CASSDRDRLDEQYF | TGTGCCAGCAGCGACCGGGACAGATTGGACGAGCAGTACTTC | TRBV7-9 | TRBD1 | TRBJ2-7
CASSLGMNTEAFF | TGTGCTAGCAGCTTGGGCATGAACACTGAAGCTTTCTTT | TRBV7-7 | . | TRBJ1-1
CASSRDSENSPLHF | TGTGCCAGCTCACGGGACAGCGAGAATTCACCCCTCCACTTT | TRBV18 | TRBD1 | TRBJ1-6
CASSIGLFAFF | TGTGCCAGTAGTATAGGACTCTTTGCTTTCTTT | TRBV19 | . | TRBJ1-1
CASSLLTDTQYF | TGTGCCAGCAGTTTACTCACAGATACGCAGTATTTT | TRBV28 | . | TRBJ2-3
CASSFTGIYEQYF | TGTGCCAGCAGTTTTACGGGGATCTACGAGCAGTACTTC | TRBV28 | . | TRBJ2-7
CASGSTAKTSENNEQFF | TGTGCTAGTGGTTCAACGGCCAAGACTAGCGAGAACAATGAGCAGTTCTTC | TRBV12-5 | TRBD2 | TRBJ2-1
CASSSGLAGSYNEQFF | TGCGCCAGCAGCTCAGGACTAGCGGGTTCCTACAATGAGCAGTTCTTC | TRBV5-1 | TRBD2 | TRBJ2-1
CASSQEGGKRTEAFF | TGTGCCAGCAGCCAAGAGGGCGGGAAGAGAACTGAAGCTTTCTTT | TRBV14 | . | TRBJ1-1
CASSSGTGKAGANVLTF | TGTGCCAGTAGTAGTGGGACAGGGAAGGCTGGGGCCAACGTCCTGACTTTC | TRBV19 | TRBD1 | TRBJ2-6
CASKFFGQPQHF | TGTGCCAGTAAATTCTTCGGTCAGCCCCAGCATTTT | TRBV19 | . | TRBJ1-5
CAWRREGEQYF | TGTGCCTGGAGAAGGGAGGGCGAGCAGTACTTC | TRBV30 | TRBD2 | TRBJ2-7
CASSFSGLAGYNEQFF | TGTGCCAGCAGTTTTTCGGGACTAGCGGGATACAATGAGCAGTTCTTC | TRBV27 | TRBD2 | TRBJ2-1
CASSLPTGTAANYGYTF | TGCGCCAGCAGCTTACCAACCGGGACAGCAGCTAACTATGGCTACACCTTC | TRBV5-1 | TRBD1 | TRBJ1-2
CASSPSGSSYEQYF | TGTGCCAGCAGTCCTAGCGGAAGCTCCTACGAGCAGTACTTC | TRBV6-5 | TRBD2 | TRBJ2-7
CASSPGDPPYYEQYF | TGTGCCAGCAGCCCAGGCGACCCCCCCTACTACGAGCAGTACTTC | TRBV11-2 | . | TRBJ2-7
CASSLPTGMSEKLFF | TGTGCCAGCAGTTTACCGACAGGGATGAGTGAAAAACTGTTTTTT | TRBV28 | TRBD1 | TRBJ1-4
CASSSQRYSAEAFF | TGTGCCAGCAGCTCCCAACGCTATTCGGCTGAAGCTTTCTTT | TRBV7-3 | . | TRBJ1-1
CASSLGPPIGRKTYEQYF | TGTGCCAGCAGCTTAGGGCCCCCAATAGGGAGGAAAACCTACGAGCAGTACTTC | TRBV7-9 | . | TRBJ2-7
CASSKLPQLAGWGNNEQFF | TGCGCCAGCAGCAAATTGCCCCAACTAGCGGGATGGGGCAACAATGAGCAGTTCTTC | TRBV4-1 | TRBD2 | TRBJ2-1
CASSQELAGGTQETQYF | TGCGCCAGCAGCCAAGAACTAGCGGGGGGGACCCAAGAGACCCAGTACTTC | TRBV4-1 | TRBD2 | TRBJ2-5
CASSFGREHPYEQYF | TGTGCCAGCAGCTTTGGGCGGGAGCACCCCTACGAGCAGTACTTC | TRBV7-2 | TRBD2 | TRBJ2-7